This T cell receptor (beta chain) stems from a study of T-cell reconstitution after alpha-beta-depleted transplantation in children. This clonotype was seen ten or more times. CDR3 length: 13 amino acids. V lost 2 bases to trimming and J lost 9 bases, with 12 bases between them. Germline assignment: CDR1 SGHRS and CDR2 YFSETQ. The authors prepared the TCRbeta library with unique molecular identifiers. MiXCR was run by TCRdb on the PCR reads, yielding one entry per CDR3 protein. This table holds about 230,000 distinct CDR3 sequences, roughly 10% found once. The material sequenced was PBMCs from the stem cell graft donor, taken from the stem cell graft. This TCR was recovered from a human donor who donated a stem cell graft to a child with acute lymphoblastic leukemia. This chain uses TRBV5-1 with TRBJ2-1; D remains ambiguous. The CDR3 reads CASSLGSSGEQFF. In DNA form, the CDR3 reads TGCGCCAGCAGCTTAGGCAGCTCGGGTGAGCAGTTCTTC.